The 26 T cell receptor beta chains below come from one sample, sequenced in a study of CD8+CD57+ T cells in acquired aplastic anemia. The patients chosen for sequencing had shown expansion of CD8+CD57+ cells (detected by flow cytometry). Genomic DNA, serving as template, underwent TCR beta VDJ and CDR3 profiling. MiXCR was run by TCRdb on the reads, yielding one entry per CDR3 protein. Of around 170,000 distinct CDR3 sequences in the sample, 48% were seen once. What was sequenced was sorted CD4+, CD8+, or CD8+CD57+ T cells (not recorded which) from PBMCs. The source of these receptors is a human donor with aplastic anemia.

This chain connects TRBV24-1 to TRBJ2-5; D may be TRBD1 (7 bases). The germline V gene encodes CDR1 KGHDR and CDR2 SFDVKD. Between the trimmed V and J ends, which lost 4 bases and 2 bases, there was a span of 22 bases. The CDR3 runs 18 residues. The CDR3 reads CATSDSGAGRDRQETQYF. CDR3 bases: TGTGCCACCAGTGACTCCGGGGCTGGGCGGGACAGACAAGAGACCCAGTACTTC.

This clonotype came up many times. The chain links TRBV29-1 to TRBJ2-3; tentatively, D is TRBD1 (6 bases). Trimming took 5 bases from V and 2 from J, leaving 14 bases between them. This CDR3 is 14 amino acids long. Germline lookup yields CDR1 SQVTM and CDR2 ANQGSEA. The CDR3 sequence is CSVRTVTSTDTQYF. In DNA, the CDR3 is TGCAGCGTTCGGACAGTTACCTCCACAGATACGCAGTATTTT.

This clonotype was counted a few times. This chain connects TRBV7-3 to TRBJ1-5; D is unresolved. Germline values: CDR1 SGHTA, CDR2 FQGTGA. V was clipped by 2 bases and J by 3 bases, with 5 bases between them. The CDR3 is made up of 13 amino acids. The CDR3 DNA follows: TGTGCCAGCAGCTTAGCTCCCAATCAGCCCCAGCATTTT. It yields the protein CASSLAPNQPQHF.

The chain recombines TRBV6-1 with TRBJ1-2; 8 bases are a match to TRBD1. The V and J ends lost 6 bases and 1 base, in that order; junction bases with no gene match: 13. This CDR3 is built from 17 residues. CDR1 is MNHNS and CDR2 is SASEGT in the germline V gene. In DNA form, the CDR3 reads TGTGCCAGCAGAGCCCCGGGACAGGAAGAAGTTAACTATGGCTACACCTTC. This sequence encodes CASRAPGQEEVNYGYTF.

This clonotype was seen at least ten times. CDR3 nucleotide sequence: TGTGCCAGCAGTTACCCGGGGGCGCAGTATTTT. Translated: CASSYPGAQYF. The chain joins TRBV6-5 to TRBJ2-3, with a possible D match to TRBD2 (6 bases). V lost 2 bases and J lost 10, with 7 bases in between. This CDR3 has 11 residues. Per the germline V gene, CDR1 is MNHEY and CDR2 is SVGAGI.

This chain links TRBV19 with TRBJ1-6; 8 bases match TRBD1. Germline values: CDR1 LNHDA, CDR2 SQIVND (reference sequence). The CDR3 covers 15 residues. The V and J ends lost 7 bases and 10 bases, in that order; junction bases with no gene match: 12. The CDR3 sequence: CASNQGARSRSPLHF. CDR3 DNA sequence: TGTGCCAGTAACCAGGGGGCGAGGTCCCGGTCACCCCTCCACTTT.

J is TRBJ2-7 and V is TRBV20-1, with 8 bases lining up with TRBD2. This CDR3 has 12 residues. Trimming took 3 bases from V and 5 from J; bases not matched to a gene: 3. CDR1 and CDR2 from the germline V gene are DFQATT and SNEGSKA (reference sequence). The DNA of the CDR3 is TGCAGTGCTAGCGGGAGGGCCAACGAGCAGTACTTC. This encodes CSASGRANEQYF.

This chain uses TRBV12-3 or TRBV12-4 with TRBJ2-1; D ambiguous. The germline V and J ends were trimmed by 3 bases and 8 bases, with 17 bases remaining between them. The CDR3 is made up of 15 amino acids. The CDR3 nucleotides read TGTGCCAGCAGTTTCGGGCCCGCGGCCCACGATGAGCAGTTCTTC. Translation: CASSFGPAAHDEQFF.

Of note for this clonotype: A read error may be the cause here, since a much bigger clone is one base away. The rearrangement joins TRBV2 to TRBJ2-7, with D possibly matching TRBD2 (5 bases). The CDR3 runs to 15 residues. The germline V gene has CDR1 SNHLY and CDR2 FYNNEI. CDR3 sequence: CASSVDSGKTYERYF. CDR3 nucleotides: TGTGCCAGCAGTGTGGACTCGGGAAAAACCTACGAGCGGTACTTC.

V and J are TRBV24-1 and TRBJ2-1, with 11 bases fitting TRBD2. The CDR3 consists of 16 residues. J gave up 9 bases and V 0 bases, and 6 bases lay outside the gene matches. From germline, CDR1 is KGHDR and CDR2 SFDVKD. The chain's CDR3 is CATSDLATSGSLEQFF. CDR3 coding DNA: TGTGCCACCAGTGATTTGGCAACTAGCGGGAGTCTTGAGCAGTTCTTC.

The chain links TRBV11-2 to TRBJ2-7; D is possibly TRBD2 (6 bases). The CDR3 spans 15 residues. V was cut by 5 bases and J by 5 bases, with 19 bases left in between. Germline V CDR1 and CDR2: SGHAT, FQNNGV. CDR3 protein: CASSLQGTAGHEQYF. In DNA form, the CDR3 reads TGTGCCAGCAGCCTCCAAGGGACCGCGGGGCACGAGCAGTACTTC.

V is TRBV27 and J is TRBJ1-1; D is uncertain. Per the germline V gene, CDR1 is MNHEY and CDR2 is SMNVEV (reference sequence). The CDR3 contains 16 residues. V was clipped by 2 bases and J by 3 bases, with 16 bases between them. This CDR3 is CASSLDGGRSYTEAFF. The CDR3 region has the DNA TGTGCCAGCAGTTTAGATGGCGGGCGGAGTTACACTGAAGCTTTCTTT.

This clonotype was counted between two and nine times. The chain recombines TRBV20-1 with TRBJ1-2; 8 nucleotides agree with TRBD1. The CDR3 length is 15 residues. Germline CDR1 is DFQATT and CDR2 is SNEGSKA (reference sequence). Unmatched junction bases numbered 9, after V lost 6 bases and J lost 0 bases. The DNA of the CDR3 is TGCAGTGCCACGGACAGGGACCTAGCTAACTATGGCTACACCTTC. Translated, it gives CSATDRDLANYGYTF.

In DNA, the CDR3 is TGTGCCAGCAGTGGTCCAGCCGATATTGGAAACACCATATATTTT. Translated, it gives CASSGPADIGNTIYF. The chain couples TRBV2 to TRBJ1-3; D call uncertain. Per the germline V gene, CDR1 is SNHLY and CDR2 is FYNNEI. The CDR3 has 15 residues. The V gene lost 4 bases and the J gene lost 3 bases, with 13 bases spanning the gap.

This clonotype has a handful of counts. The CDR3 spells CASSLVDRGAYEQYF. The CDR3 coding sequence is TGTGCCAGCAGCTTAGTTGACAGGGGCGCCTACGAGCAGTACTTC. The chain links TRBV11-3 to TRBJ2-7, with TRBD1 matching 8 bases. Germline V gene lookup returns CDR1 SGHNT and CDR2 YENEEA. The CDR3 is made up of 15 amino acids. J lost 2 bases, V lost 1 base, and 4 bases had no gene match.

The rearrangement joins TRBV19 to TRBJ2-7; the D gene is possibly TRBD2 (5 bases). Germline V lookup: CDR1 LNHDA, CDR2 SQIVND (reference sequence). Deletions cut 5 bases from V and 3 bases from J, with 8 bases between. There are 12 residues in the CDR3. CDR3 bases: TGTGCCAGTAGTTCCGGGGACTACGAGCAGTACTTC. Protein: CASSSGDYEQYF.

The sample holds many counts of this clonotype. This chain connects TRBV5-1 to TRBJ2-7; D assignment may be TRBD1 or TRBD2 (5 bases each). V shed 7 bases and J shed 5 bases, with 16 bases lying between them. The CDR3 runs to 13 residues. The V gene's germline CDR1 is SGHRS and CDR2 YFSETQ. The CDR3 sequence: CASGLQGSHEQYF. CDR3 nucleotides: TGCGCCAGCGGACTCCAGGGTTCCCACGAGCAGTACTTC. The full variable domain, its missing parts supplied by reference TRBV5-1 and TRBJ2-7, is KAGVTQTPRYLIKTRGQQVTLSCSPISGHRSVSWYQQTPGQGLQFLFEYFSETQRNKGNFPGRFSGRQFSNSRSEMNVSTLELGDSALYLCASGLQGSHEQYFGPGTRLTVT.

In this sample, this clonotype turned up many times. The J gene is TRBJ1-2, the V gene TRBV5-1; D ambiguous. V lost 4 bases to trimming and J lost 0 bases, with 10 bases between them. The length of the CDR3 is 14 residues. Germline assignment: CDR1 SGHRS and CDR2 YFSETQ. The CDR3 nucleotides are TGCGCCAGCAGCCCTTACTACGCTAACTATGGCTACACCTTC. Its protein is CASSPYYANYGYTF. Combining the CDR3 with reference TRBV5-1 and TRBJ1-2 gives the whole variable domain KAGVTQTPRYLIKTRGQQVTLSCSPISGHRSVSWYQQTPGQGLQFLFEYFSETQRNKGNFPGRFSGRQFSNSRSEMNVSTLELGDSALYLCASSPYYANYGYTFGSGTRLTVV.

The V gene is TRBV6-5, the J gene TRBJ1-1, with D possibly being TRBD1 (6 bases). The ends were cut back, 0 bases at V and 6 bases at J, with 20 bases in the middle. The CDR3 totals 17 residues. Germline CDR1 is MNHEY and CDR2 is SVGAGI. CDR3 nucleotides: TGTGCCAGCAGTTACTCGGGGGGCTTACCCCGGGGGGCTGAAGCTTTCTTT. Translation gives CASSYSGGLPRGAEAFF.

About this clonotype: One end of the junction fails to match germline, which may point to a read error. The J gene is TRBJ1-6, the V gene TRBV20-1; D is unresolved. There are 10 residues in the CDR3. Germline V gene lookup returns CDR1 DFQATT and CDR2 SNEGSKA (reference sequence). The CDR3 region is CSAPGRFPTF. CDR3 DNA sequence: TGCAGTGCTCCCGGGCGCTTTCCCACCTTT.

This clonotype was counted many times. The genes are TRBV19 and TRBJ2-7, with 10 nucleotides matching TRBD2. The ends lost 6 bases at V and 6 bases at J; junction bases unmatched: 8. Per germline, CDR1 LNHDA and CDR2 SQIVND (reference sequence). The CDR3 runs 14 residues. The CDR3 nucleotides are TGTGCCAGTAGGTTAGCGGGAGGTCCTCTCGAGCAGTACTTC. Protein: CASRLAGGPLEQYF.

The rearrangement joins TRBV6-4 to TRBJ2-5, with a possible D match to TRBD1 (5 bases). CDR3 length equals 13 residues. V lost 3 bases, J lost 5 bases, and 10 bases lay in between. CDR1 MRHNA and CDR2 SNTAGT come from the germline V gene. The CDR3 DNA reads TGTGCCAGCAGTGAGGGGCCAGGGGAGACCCAGTACTTC. Residues: CASSEGPGETQYF.

Ten or more counts support this clonotype. This chain connects TRBV11-3 to TRBJ1-1; no reliable D call. Germline V lookup: CDR1 SGHNT, CDR2 YENEEA. V gave up 1 base and J gave up 1 base, with 7 bases separating them. The CDR3 is made up of 14 amino acids. CDR3 DNA: TGTGCCAGCAGCTTAGTCGCCGGGAACACTGAAGCTTTCTTT. It is translated as CASSLVAGNTEAFF.

This clonotype was observed many times. The rearrangement uses TRBV9 and TRBJ2-5; weak D call: TRBD2 (7 bases). Germline CDR1 is SGDLS and CDR2 is YYNGEE. This CDR3 region has 16 residues. V was pared by 0 bases and J by 1 base, with 13 bases between. The CDR3, as DNA: TGTGCCAGCAGCGTAGGAGAGGGAGGGGGCCAAGAGACCCAGTACTTC. It specifies CASSVGEGGGQETQYF.

This rearrangement joins TRBV14 to TRBJ1-2, with a tentative D call TRBD1 (6 bases). Between the trimmed V and J ends, which lost 2 bases and 4 bases, there was a span of 20 bases. Germline values: CDR1 SGHDN, CDR2 FVKESK. The CDR3 length is 17 residues. CDR3 in amino acids: CASSQIDLGQTPYGYTF. The CDR3 DNA reads as TGTGCCAGCAGCCAAATCGATCTTGGACAGACTCCCTATGGCTACACCTTC.

V and J are TRBV19 and TRBJ2-7; D could derive from TRBD1 or TRBD2 (5 bases each). With 11 bases removed from V and 3 bases from J, the gap between germline ends came to 17 bases. The germline CDR1 and CDR2 sequences are LNHDA and SQIVND (reference sequence). The CDR3 spans 13 residues. The CDR3 coding sequence is TGTGCCTGGAGTGTAACTGGGGGCTACGAGCAGTACTTC. Translating gives CAWSVTGGYEQYF.